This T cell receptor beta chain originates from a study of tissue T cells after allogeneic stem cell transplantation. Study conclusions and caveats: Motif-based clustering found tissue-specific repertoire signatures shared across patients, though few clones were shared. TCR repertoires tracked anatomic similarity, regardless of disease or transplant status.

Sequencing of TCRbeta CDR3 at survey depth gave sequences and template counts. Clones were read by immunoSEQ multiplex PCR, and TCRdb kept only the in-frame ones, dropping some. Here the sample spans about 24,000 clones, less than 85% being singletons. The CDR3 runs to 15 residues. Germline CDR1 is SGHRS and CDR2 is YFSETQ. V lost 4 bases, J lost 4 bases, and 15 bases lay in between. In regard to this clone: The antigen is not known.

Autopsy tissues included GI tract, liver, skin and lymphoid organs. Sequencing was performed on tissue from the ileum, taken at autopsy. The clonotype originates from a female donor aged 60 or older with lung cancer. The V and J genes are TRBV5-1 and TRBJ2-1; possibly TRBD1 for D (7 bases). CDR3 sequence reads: CASSRGDSDYNEQFF. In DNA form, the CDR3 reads TGCGCCAGCAGCCGCGGGGACAGCGATTACAATGAGCAGTTCTTC.